Presented here are 16 T cell receptor beta chains from one specimen sequenced in a study of response to subunit inactivated influenza vaccine (dated by TCRdb to the late 2010s). The library was obtained by RT-PCR. The sample was run on an Illumina HiSeq 2500. Using fastp trimming at Q25 and MiXCR clonotype assembly, TCRdb reanalyzed the public sequencing data and kept in-frame beta chains. Each entry merges the rows of one CDR3 protein and shows their most common DNA and genes. This sample is represented by approximately 520,000 distinct CDR3 sequences; approximately 24% of them were singletons. The leading ten clones occupy 1.9% of the sample. The material sequenced was CD4+ T cells sorted from PBMCs, taken more than 4 days after vaccination. The source is a man aged 45 to 65 who received an inactivated influenza vaccine. Donor details come from another sample of the same person, matched by shared clones.

This rearrangement joins TRBV12-3 or TRBV12-4 to TRBJ1-5; D not certain. V was trimmed by 6 bases and J by 7 bases, leaving 13 bases between them. CDR3 length: 13 amino acids. CDR3 DNA: TGTGCCAGCAGAAATGAGGACCTCCAGCCCCAGCATTTT. Amino acid sequence: CASRNEDLQPQHF.

This chain joins TRBV7-9 and TRBJ1-5; 9 nucleotides agree with TRBD1. The CDR3 runs 15 residues. With V trimmed by 0 bases and J by 7 bases, 4 bases remained unmatched. The germline gives CDR1 SEHNR, CDR2 FQNEAQ (reference sequence). For the CDR3, the DNA is TGTGCCAGCAGCTTAGCGGGACAGGGTCCCCAGCCCCAGCATTTT. Its protein product is CASSLAGQGPQPQHF.

This chain uses TRBV29-1 with TRBJ2-1; no reliable D call. Trimming shortened V by 4 bases and J by 2 bases, and 12 bases separated the two germline ends. This CDR3 is built from 14 residues. The germline V gene has CDR1 SQVTM and CDR2 ANQGSEA. The CDR3 DNA reads as TGCAGCGTTGGACCGTTGATCACCTACAATGAGCAGTTCTTC. Translation: CSVGPLITYNEQFF.

The chain carries TRBV15 and TRBJ2-3; the D gene is possibly TRBD2 (6 bases). The V end was cut by 0 bases, the J end by 8 bases, with 15 bases between. Germline V gene sequence: CDR1 LNHNV, CDR2 YYDKDF (reference sequence). The CDR3 spans 15 residues. For the CDR3, the DNA is TGTGCCACCAGCAGAGACAAAGGAGGGTTTAGTACGCAGTATTTT. Protein: CATSRDKGGFSTQYF.

This clonotype has more than one count but fewer than ten. The chain is built from TRBV5-1 and TRBJ2-2; 14 bases line up with TRBD2. This CDR3 is 17 amino acids long. CDR1 and CDR2 (germline): SGHRS, YFSETQ. J gave up 7 bases and V 0 bases, and 5 bases lay outside the gene matches. Written as DNA, the CDR3 is TGCGCCAGCAGCTTGGTCGGGACTAGCGGGAGCATCGGGGAGCTGTTTTTT. Amino acids: CASSLVGTSGSIGELFF.

V is TRBV20-1 and J is TRBJ2-6; the D gene is possibly TRBD2 (5 bases). The CDR3 has 15 residues. Germline CDR1 is DFQATT and CDR2 is SNEGSKA (reference sequence). V was trimmed by 5 bases and J by 1 base, leaving 12 bases between them. In nucleotides, the CDR3 is TGCAGTGCTGCCCGTACGGGGTCTGGGGCCAACGTCCTGACTTTC. It translates to CSAARTGSGANVLTF.

This clonotype was observed a handful of times. The chain has TRBV15 and TRBJ1-2; 10 nucleotides agree with TRBD1. The J segment lost 5 bases and the V segment lost 4 bases, leaving 7 bases of the junction unmatched. This CDR3 contains 15 residues. Per the germline V gene, CDR1 is LNHNV and CDR2 is YYDKDF (reference sequence). This CDR3 is CATSTRTGGSYGYTF. The CDR3 nucleotides are TGTGCCACCAGCACCCGGACAGGGGGTAGTTATGGCTACACCTTC.

This clonotype was detected only a few times. V usage is TRBV10-3 and J usage is TRBJ2-2, with D perhaps matching TRBD1 or TRBD2 (5 bases each). Trimming left V 7 bases short and J 7 bases short, with 13 bases between. Germline loops: CDR1 ENHRY, CDR2 SYGVKD. The CDR3 runs 13 residues. The CDR3 bases are TGTGCCATCACTGGGACCTCGGACGGGGAGCTGTTTTTT. This translates into CAITGTSDGELFF.

The chain combines TRBV4-2 with TRBJ2-7, with 8 bases identical to TRBD1. Germline V lookup: CDR1 LGHNA, CDR2 YNFKEQ. The CDR3 spans 14 residues. The V segment lost 4 bases and the J segment 6 bases; nucleotides outside the gene matches: 8. The CDR3 here is CASSPRTGIGEQYF. The CDR3 DNA reads as TGTGCCAGCAGCCCCAGGACAGGGATCGGCGAGCAGTACTTC.

J is TRBJ2-7 and V is TRBV20-1, with D maybe TRBD2 (6 bases). The CDR3 contains 12 residues. Per germline, CDR1 DFQATT and CDR2 SNEGSKA (reference sequence). Trimming stripped 0 bases from V and 7 bases from J, with 10 bases between. CDR3 loop: CSAREARDEQYF. CDR3 DNA: TGCAGTGCTAGAGAGGCGCGGGATGAGCAGTACTTC.

This clonotype was picked up a small number of times. This chain uses TRBV2 with TRBJ2-5, with 10 bases fitting TRBD1. Germline trimming cut 4 bases from V and 5 bases from J; bases unmatched to any gene: 4. CDR1 is SNHLY, CDR2 FYNNEI, per germline. This CDR3 is built from 14 residues. CDR3 residues: CASSVDRGLETQYF. The CDR3 DNA sequence: TGTGCCAGCAGTGTCGACAGGGGGCTCGAGACCCAGTACTTC.

This clonotype has a handful of counts. V and J are TRBV20-1 and TRBJ2-7; 7 bases are shared with TRBD1. V lost 4 bases and J lost 2; bases outside the gene matches: 8. Germline V gives CDR1 DFQATT, CDR2 SNEGSKA (reference sequence). This CDR3 comprises 14 residues. In DNA form, the CDR3 reads TGCAGTGCTACCAGACAGGGTCCCCCCTACGAGCAGTACTTC. Protein: CSATRQGPPYEQYF.

V is TRBV7-2 and J is TRBJ2-1; possibly TRBD2 for D (6 bases). This CDR3 is built from 13 residues. The germline V gene has CDR1 SGHTA and CDR2 FQGNSA. V lost 5 bases to trimming and J lost 12 bases, with 17 bases between them. The CDR3 sequence: CASSLNGPGGQFF. The CDR3 nucleotides read TGTGCCAGCAGCCTAAACGGCCCCGGGGGGCAGTTCTTC. Combining the CDR3 with reference TRBV7-2 and TRBJ2-1 gives the whole variable domain GAGVSQSPSNKVTEKGKDVELRCDPISGHTALYWYRQSLGQGLEFLIYFQGNSAPDKSGLPSDRFSAERTGGSVSTLTIQRTQQEDSAVYLCASSLNGPGGQFFGPGTRLTVL.

This clonotype was observed a few times. J is TRBJ1-2 and V is TRBV7-9; maybe TRBD1 (5 bases). The CDR3 consists of 15 residues. V was cut by 2 bases and J by 7 bases, with 17 bases left in between. Germline V gene sequence: CDR1 SEHNR, CDR2 FQNEAQ (reference sequence). The CDR3 nucleotides read TGTGCCAGCAGCTTAACCGGGACTTCCCCCCCTGGCTACACCTTC. Its translation is CASSLTGTSPPGYTF.

The chain links TRBV2 to TRBJ1-1; weak D call: TRBD1 (6 bases). The CDR3 extends over 14 amino acids. V was trimmed by 6 bases and J by 8 bases, leaving 19 bases between them. Germline CDR1 SNHLY, CDR2 FYNNEI. For the CDR3, the DNA is TGTGCCAGCAGCGAATCCAGGGGTATAGGAGAAGCTTTCTTT. Translation gives CASSESRGIGEAFF.

This clonotype appeared once. The CDR3 nucleotides read TGTGCCAGCAGCCAAGTATGGAGAGATGAAGCTTTCTTT. Residues: CASSQVWRDEAFF. V gene TRBV3-1 combines with J gene TRBJ1-1; D call uncertain. Germline V gives CDR1 LGHDT, CDR2 YNNKEL (reference sequence). The CDR3 has 13 residues. With 1 base removed from V and 7 bases from J, the gap between germline ends came to 10 bases.